The clone carrying this TCR beta chain was counted at least ten times. The antigen remains undetermined. TCRdb independently ran MiXCR on the 5' RACE reads; one entry per CDR3 protein. The profile covers about 330,000 distinct CDR3 sequences, with roughly 8.3% appearing a single time and roughly a sixth taken by the ten largest. The entry originates in a study of T cells after yellow fever vaccination. Study-level findings and limits: Though it reached lower strength, the secondary response hit its peak faster, day 5 versus 15. Once the booster was given, most primary-vaccination clones reappeared, at over 95% for CD4 and approximately 88% for CD8.

The CDR3 covers 13 residues. The V gene is TRBV21-1, the J gene TRBJ2-7. TRBV21-1 is annotated as a pseudogene. This TCR was recovered from a man younger than 35 who received the YFV17D yellow fever vaccine. The sample here was PBMCs, taken roughly 45 days after the first yellow fever vaccination. CDR3 DNA sequence: TGTGCCAGCAGCAGGTGGATTTCCTACGAGCAGTACGTC. Translated, it gives CASSRWISYEQYV.